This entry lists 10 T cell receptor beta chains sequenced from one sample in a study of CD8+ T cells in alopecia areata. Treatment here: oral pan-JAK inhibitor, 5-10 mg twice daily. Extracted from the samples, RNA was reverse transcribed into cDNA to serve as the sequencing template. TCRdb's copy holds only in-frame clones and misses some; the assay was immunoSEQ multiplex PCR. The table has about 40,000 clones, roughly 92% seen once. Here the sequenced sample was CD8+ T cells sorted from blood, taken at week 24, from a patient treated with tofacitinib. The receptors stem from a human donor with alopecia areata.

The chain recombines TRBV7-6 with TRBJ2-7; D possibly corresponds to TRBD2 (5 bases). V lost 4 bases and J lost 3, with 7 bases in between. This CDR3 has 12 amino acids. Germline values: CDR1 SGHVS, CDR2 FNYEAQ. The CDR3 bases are TGTGCCAGCAGCTCCCGGGGCTACGAGCAGTACTTC. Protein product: CASSSRGYEQYF. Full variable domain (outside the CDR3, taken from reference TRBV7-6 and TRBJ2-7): GAGVSQSPRYKVTKRGQDVALRCDPISGHVSLYWYRQALGQGPEFLTYFNYEAQQDKSGLPNDRFSAERPEGSISTLTIQRTEQRDSAMYRCASSSRGYEQYFGPGTRLTVT.

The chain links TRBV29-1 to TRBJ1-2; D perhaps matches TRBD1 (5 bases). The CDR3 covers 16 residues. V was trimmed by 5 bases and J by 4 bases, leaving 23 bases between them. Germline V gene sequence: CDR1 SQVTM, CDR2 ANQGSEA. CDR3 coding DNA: TGCAGCGTTACTCCCACACACTCAGGGACGGGCTATGGCTACACCTTC. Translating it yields CSVTPTHSGTGYGYTF.

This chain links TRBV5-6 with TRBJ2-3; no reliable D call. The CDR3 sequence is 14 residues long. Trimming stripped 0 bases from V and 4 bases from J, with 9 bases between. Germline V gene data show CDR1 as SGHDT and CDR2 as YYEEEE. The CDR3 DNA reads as TGTGCCAGCAGCTTGGATGGGGATGCAGATACGCAGTATTTT. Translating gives CASSLDGDADTQYF.

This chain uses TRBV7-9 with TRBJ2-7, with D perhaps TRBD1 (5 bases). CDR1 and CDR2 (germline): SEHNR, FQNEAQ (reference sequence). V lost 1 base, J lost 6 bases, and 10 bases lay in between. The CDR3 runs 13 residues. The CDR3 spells CASSLVNRREQYF. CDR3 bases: TGTGCCAGCAGCTTAGTAAACAGGCGCGAGCAGTACTTC.

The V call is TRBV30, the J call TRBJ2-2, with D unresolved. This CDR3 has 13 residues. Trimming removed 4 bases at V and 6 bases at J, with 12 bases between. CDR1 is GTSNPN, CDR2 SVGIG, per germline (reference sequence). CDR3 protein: CAWNPTTSGELFF. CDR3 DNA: TGTGCCTGGAATCCCACTACGTCCGGGGAGCTGTTTTTT.

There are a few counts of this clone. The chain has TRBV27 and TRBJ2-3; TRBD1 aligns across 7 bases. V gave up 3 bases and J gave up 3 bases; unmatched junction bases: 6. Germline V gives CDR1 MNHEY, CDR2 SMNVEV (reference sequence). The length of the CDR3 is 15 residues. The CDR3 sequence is CASSLVGQRTDTQYF. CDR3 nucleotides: TGTGCCAGCAGTTTGGTGGGACAGCGGACAGATACGCAGTATTTT.

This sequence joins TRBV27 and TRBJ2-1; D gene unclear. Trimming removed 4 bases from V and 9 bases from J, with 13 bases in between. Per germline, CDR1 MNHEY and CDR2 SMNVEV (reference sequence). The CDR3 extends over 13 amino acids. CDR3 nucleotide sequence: TGTGCCAGCAGTTATGGGGATTGGTCTGAGCAGTTCTTC. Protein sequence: CASSYGDWSEQFF.

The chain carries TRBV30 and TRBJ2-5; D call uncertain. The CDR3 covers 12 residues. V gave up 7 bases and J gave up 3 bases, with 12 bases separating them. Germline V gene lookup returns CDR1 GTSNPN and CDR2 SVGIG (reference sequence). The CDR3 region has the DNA TGTGCCTCATCCCTCGACGAAGAGACCCAGTACTTC. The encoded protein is CASSLDEETQYF. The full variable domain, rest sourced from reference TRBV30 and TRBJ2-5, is SQTIHQWPATLVQPVGSPLSLECTVEGTSNPNLYWYRQAAGRGLQLLFYSVGIGQISSEVPQNLSASRPQDRQFILSSKKLLLSDSGFYLCASSLDEETQYFGPGTRLLVL.

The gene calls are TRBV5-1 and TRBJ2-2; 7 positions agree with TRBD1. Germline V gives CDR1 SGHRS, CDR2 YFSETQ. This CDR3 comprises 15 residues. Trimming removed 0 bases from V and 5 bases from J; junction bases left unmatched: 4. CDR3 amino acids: CASSLAAGGTGELFF. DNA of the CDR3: TGCGCCAGCAGCTTGGCCGCAGGGGGAACCGGGGAGCTGTTTTTT.

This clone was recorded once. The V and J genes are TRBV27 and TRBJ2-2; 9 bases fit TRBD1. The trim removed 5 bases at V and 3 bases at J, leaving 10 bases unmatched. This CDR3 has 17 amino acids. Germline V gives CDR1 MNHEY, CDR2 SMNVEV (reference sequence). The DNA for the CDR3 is TGTGCCAGCAGTATAAACGCCGGGACAGGGCACACCGGGGAGCTGTTTTTT. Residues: CASSINAGTGHTGELFF.